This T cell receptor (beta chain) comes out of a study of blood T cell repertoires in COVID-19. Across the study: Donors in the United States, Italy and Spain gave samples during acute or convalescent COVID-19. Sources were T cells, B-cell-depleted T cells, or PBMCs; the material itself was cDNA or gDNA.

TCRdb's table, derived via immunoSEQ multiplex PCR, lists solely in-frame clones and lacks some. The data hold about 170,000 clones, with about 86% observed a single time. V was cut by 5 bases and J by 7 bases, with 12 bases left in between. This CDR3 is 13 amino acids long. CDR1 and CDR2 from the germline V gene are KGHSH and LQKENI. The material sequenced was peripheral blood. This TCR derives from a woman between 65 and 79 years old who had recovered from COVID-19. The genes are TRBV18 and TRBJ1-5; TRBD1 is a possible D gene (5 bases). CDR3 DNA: TGTGCCAGCTCAGGGGCCATCGCACAGCCCCAGCATTTT. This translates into CASSGAIAQPQHF.